The 9 T cell receptor beta chains below come from one sample, sequenced in a study of T cell responses to AZD1222 COVID-19 vaccine. Here immunoSEQ multiplex PCR was the method, and the copy in TCRdb shows in-frame clones only, minus some. Altogether 93,000 or so clones are present, less than 95% being singletons, with the ten largest covering 4.5% to 5.5%. Sequences were derived from peripheral blood, sampled on day 0 of AZD1222 vaccination. The origin of the receptors is an adult in good health.

The rearrangement links TRBV4-1 to TRBJ1-2, with D possibly matching TRBD1 (6 bases). CDR1 MGHRA and CDR2 YSYEKL come from the germline V gene. CDR3 size: 16 residues. V lost 2 bases, J lost 0 bases, and 13 bases lay in between. The CDR3 DNA reads TGCGCCAGCAGCCAACCAACCCAGGGGACTAACTATGGCTACACCTTC. Translating gives CASSQPTQGTNYGYTF.

The CDR3 bases are TGTGCCAGCAGCCCCCAGGGAACAGATACGCAGTATTTT. Its translation is CASSPQGTDTQYF. This chain uses TRBV11-3 with TRBJ2-3; a weak D match, TRBD1 (5 bases). The CDR3 is made up of 13 amino acids. V gave up 5 bases and J gave up 3 bases, with 9 bases separating them. Germline CDR1 SGHNT, CDR2 YENEEA.

This chain connects TRBV6-1 to TRBJ2-7; 9 bases fit TRBD1. V shed 3 bases and J 7 bases; nucleotides not matched to a gene: 7. This CDR3 has 14 amino acids. CDR1 MNHNS and CDR2 SASEGT come from the germline V gene. CDR3: CASSDGTGRYEQYF. As DNA, the CDR3 is TGTGCCAGCAGTGACGGGACAGGGCGGTATGAGCAGTACTTC.

The chain couples TRBV4-3 to TRBJ2-1; 9 nucleotides line up with TRBD2. J was trimmed by 3 bases and V by 1 base; bases with no gene match: 4. Germline V lookup: CDR1 LGHNA, CDR2 YSLEER. The CDR3 sequence is 16 residues long. This chain's CDR3 is CASSQAPSGDYNEQFF. For the CDR3, the DNA is TGCGCCAGCAGCCAAGCACCTAGCGGGGACTACAATGAGCAGTTCTTC.

V and J are TRBV9 and TRBJ1-2, with TRBD1 as a possible D gene (5 bases). The length of the CDR3 is 12 residues. In germline, CDR1 is SGDLS, CDR2 YYNGEE. V lost 2 bases and J lost 7, with 9 bases in between. The DNA for the CDR3 is TGTGCCAGCAGCGTGGGGGACGGTGGCTACACCTTC. Translation: CASSVGDGGYTF.

The CDR3 DNA reads TGTGCCAGCAGCCCCCTCTCGTCTACCTACGAGCAGTACTTC. The encoded protein is CASSPLSSTYEQYF. The J gene is TRBJ2-7, the V gene TRBV11-2, with no clear D. V dropped 5 bases and J dropped 2 bases, with 13 bases sitting between them. Germline lookup yields CDR1 SGHAT and CDR2 FQNNGV. The CDR3 length is 14 residues.

This chain links TRBV4-1 with TRBJ1-1; 11 nucleotides align to TRBD1. The CDR3 consists of 17 residues. The germline V gene has CDR1 MGHRA and CDR2 YSYEKL. J gave up 3 bases and V 3 bases, and 9 bases lay outside the gene matches. CDR3: CASSQGQGVIVYTEAFF. CDR3 bases: TGCGCCAGCAGCCAGGGACAGGGGGTGATTGTGTACACTGAAGCTTTCTTT.

The count of this clone is one. The rearrangement joins TRBV5-1 to TRBJ2-7; TRBD1 agrees at 7 bases. From germline, CDR1 is SGHRS and CDR2 YFSETQ. V was pared by 5 bases and J by 2 bases, with 7 bases of the junction left unmatched. CDR3 size: 14 residues. The CDR3 DNA is TGCGCCAGCAGTCGGACGACAGGGCCCTACGAGCAGTACTTC. Its translation: CASSRTTGPYEQYF.

This chain connects TRBV6-4 to TRBJ2-1; D perhaps matches TRBD1 (6 bases). Trimming stripped 2 bases from V and 5 bases from J, with 7 bases between. The CDR3 length is 13 residues. Germline values: CDR1 MRHNA, CDR2 SNTAGT. The CDR3 sequence is CASSDRDNNEQFF. The CDR3 nucleotides read TGTGCCAGCAGTGACCGGGACAACAATGAGCAGTTCTTC.